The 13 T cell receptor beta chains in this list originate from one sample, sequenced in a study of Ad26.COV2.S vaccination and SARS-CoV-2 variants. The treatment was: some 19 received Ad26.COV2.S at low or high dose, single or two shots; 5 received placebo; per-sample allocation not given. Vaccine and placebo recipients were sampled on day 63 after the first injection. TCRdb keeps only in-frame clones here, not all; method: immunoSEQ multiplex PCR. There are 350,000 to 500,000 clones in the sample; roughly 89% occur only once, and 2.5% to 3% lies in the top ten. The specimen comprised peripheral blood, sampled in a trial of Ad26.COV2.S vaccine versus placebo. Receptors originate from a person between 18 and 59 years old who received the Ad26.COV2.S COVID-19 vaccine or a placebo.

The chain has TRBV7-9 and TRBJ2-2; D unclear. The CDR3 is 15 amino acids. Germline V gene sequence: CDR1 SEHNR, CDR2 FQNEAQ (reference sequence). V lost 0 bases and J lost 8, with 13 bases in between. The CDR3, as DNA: TGTGCCAGCAGCTTAGCTCTGAGTAAAGCTGGGGAGCTGTTTTTT. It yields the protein CASSLALSKAGELFF.

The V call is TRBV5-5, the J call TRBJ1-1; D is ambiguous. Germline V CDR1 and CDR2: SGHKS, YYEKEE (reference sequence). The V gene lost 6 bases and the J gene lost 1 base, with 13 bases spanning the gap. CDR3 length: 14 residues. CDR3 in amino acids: CASTRLAGNTEAFF. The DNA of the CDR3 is TGTGCCAGCACCAGGCTCGCGGGGAACACTGAAGCTTTCTTT.

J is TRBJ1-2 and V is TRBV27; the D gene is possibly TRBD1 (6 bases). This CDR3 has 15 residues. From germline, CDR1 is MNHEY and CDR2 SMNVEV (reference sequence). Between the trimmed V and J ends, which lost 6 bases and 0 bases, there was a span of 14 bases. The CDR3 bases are TGTGCCAGCAGAGGGGGGACGGAAGCTAACTATGGCTACACCTTC. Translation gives CASRGGTEANYGYTF.

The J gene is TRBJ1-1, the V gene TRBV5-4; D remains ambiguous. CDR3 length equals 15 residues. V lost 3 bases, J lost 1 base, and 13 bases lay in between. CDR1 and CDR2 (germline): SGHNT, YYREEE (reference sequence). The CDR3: CASSSQTAGNTEAFF. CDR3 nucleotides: TGTGCCAGCAGCTCTCAAACGGCAGGGAACACTGAAGCTTTCTTT.

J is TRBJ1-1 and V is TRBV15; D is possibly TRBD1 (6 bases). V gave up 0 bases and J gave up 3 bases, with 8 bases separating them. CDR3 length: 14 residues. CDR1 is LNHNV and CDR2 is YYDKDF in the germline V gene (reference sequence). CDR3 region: CATSREQGYTEAFF. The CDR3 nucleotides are TGTGCCACCAGCAGAGAACAGGGATACACTGAAGCTTTCTTT.

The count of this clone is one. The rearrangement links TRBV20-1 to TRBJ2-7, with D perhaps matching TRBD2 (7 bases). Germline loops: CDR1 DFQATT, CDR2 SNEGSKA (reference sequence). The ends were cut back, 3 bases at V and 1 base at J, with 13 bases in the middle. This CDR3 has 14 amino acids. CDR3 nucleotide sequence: TGCAGTGCTAGTTGGGGGGGCGGATCCTACGAGCAGTACTTC. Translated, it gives CSASWGGGSYEQYF.

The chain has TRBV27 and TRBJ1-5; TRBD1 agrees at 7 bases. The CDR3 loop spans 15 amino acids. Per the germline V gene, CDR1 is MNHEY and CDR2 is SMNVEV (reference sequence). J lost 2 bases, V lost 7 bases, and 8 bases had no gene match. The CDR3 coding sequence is TGTGCCAGCACTAGGGGACAGACCGGCAATCAGCCCCAGCATTTT. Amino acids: CASTRGQTGNQPQHF.

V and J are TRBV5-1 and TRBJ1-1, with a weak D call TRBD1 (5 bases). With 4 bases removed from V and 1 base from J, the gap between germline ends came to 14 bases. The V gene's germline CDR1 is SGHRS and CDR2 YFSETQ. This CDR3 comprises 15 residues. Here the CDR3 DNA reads TGCGCCAGCAGCCCGGAATCAGGGAAGAACACTGAAGCTTTCTTT. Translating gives CASSPESGKNTEAFF.

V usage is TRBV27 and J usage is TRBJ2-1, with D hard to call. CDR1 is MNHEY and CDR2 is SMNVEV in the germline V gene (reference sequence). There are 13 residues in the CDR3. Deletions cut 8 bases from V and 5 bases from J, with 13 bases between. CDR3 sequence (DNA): TGTGCCAGCTGCGTGCGGTGGGACAATGAGCAGTTCTTC. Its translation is CASCVRWDNEQFF.

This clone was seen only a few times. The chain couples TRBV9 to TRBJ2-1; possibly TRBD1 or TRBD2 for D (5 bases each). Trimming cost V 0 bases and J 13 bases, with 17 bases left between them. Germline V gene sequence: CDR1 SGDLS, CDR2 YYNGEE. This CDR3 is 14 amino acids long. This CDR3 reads CASSVVISGGKQFF. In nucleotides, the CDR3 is TGTGCCAGCAGCGTAGTCATATCTGGGGGAAAACAGTTCTTC.

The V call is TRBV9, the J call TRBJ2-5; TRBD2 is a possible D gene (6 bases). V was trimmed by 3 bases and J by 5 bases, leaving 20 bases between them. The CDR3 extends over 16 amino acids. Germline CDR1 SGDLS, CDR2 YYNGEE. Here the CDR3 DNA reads TGTGCCAGCAGCGCCTATATTGGAGGAGGGCGGGAGACCCAGTACTTC. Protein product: CASSAYIGGGRETQYF.

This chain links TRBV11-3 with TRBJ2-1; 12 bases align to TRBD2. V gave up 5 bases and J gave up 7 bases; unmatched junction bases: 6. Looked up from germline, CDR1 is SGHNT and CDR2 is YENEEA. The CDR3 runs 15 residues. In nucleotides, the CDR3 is TGTGCCAGCAGCCTCGGGACTAGCGGGTGGAATGAGCAGTTCTTC. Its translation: CASSLGTSGWNEQFF. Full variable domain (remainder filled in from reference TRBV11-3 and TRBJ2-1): EAGVVQSPRYKIIEKKQPVAFWCNPISGHNTLYWYLQNLGQGPELLIRYENEEAVDDSQLPKDRFSAERLKGVDSTLKIQPAELGDSAVYLCASSLGTSGWNEQFFGPGTRLTVL.

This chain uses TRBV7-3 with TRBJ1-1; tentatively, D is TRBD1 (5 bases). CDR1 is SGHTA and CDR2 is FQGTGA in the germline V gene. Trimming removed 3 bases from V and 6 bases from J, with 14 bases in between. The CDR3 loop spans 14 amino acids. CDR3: CASSFGGPVSEAFF. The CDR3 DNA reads TGTGCCAGCAGCTTCGGGGGTCCGGTCTCTGAAGCTTTCTTT.